The clone carrying this T cell receptor beta chain has only a few counts. Its antigen is currently unknown. Extracted total RNA amounted to at least 6 micrograms for each sample. The sample originates from a study of blood T cells in healthy people across ages. Overall study results and limits: It was found that TCR beta diversity correlated strongly with the percentage of naive T cells. In the absence of known donor CMV status, changes in expanded clonotypes were possibly confounded.

This CDR3 has 18 residues. The V gene end was trimmed by 3 bases and the J gene end by 8 bases; junction bases not matched to a gene: 14. CDR1 is SGHRS, CDR2 YFSETQ, per germline. The use of a sample-barcoded 5' primer and a J-beta primer mix characterized a second PCR of about 7 to 12 cycles. CDR3-containing paired-end reads numbering at least 2.5 million came from each sample. MiXCR, run by TCRdb on the 5' RACE reads, gives a single entry per CDR3 protein. The sample shows fewer than 1 million distinct CDR3 sequences, about 42% of them seen only once. The chain carries TRBV5-1 and TRBJ2-1, with 13 bases aligning to TRBD2. The sequence was obtained from a man aged 55 to 69 in good health. The material sequenced was blood. CDR3 coding DNA: TGCGCCAGCAGCTACCCCCAAGGACTAGCGGGGGCTGGTGATGAGCAGTTCTTC. It is translated as CASSYPQGLAGAGDEQFF.